This paragraph reports one T cell receptor beta chain. Its matching antigen is unknown. The ends were cut back, 9 bases at V and 6 bases at J, with 11 bases in the middle. The CDR3 consists of 11 residues. CDR1 is MNHEY, CDR2 SMNVEV, per germline (reference sequence). The PCR had 60 Vbeta and 13 Jbeta primers. Assay used: immunoSEQ multiplex PCR; TCRdb lists only in-frame clones, some missing. The data show 90,000 to 120,000 clones, with over 65% seen just once and roughly 1.9% held by the top ten. All the people who gave samples were healthy bone marrow donors. This specimen comes from a study of cytomegalovirus exposure and HLA in healthy donors. Turning to the study itself: Under 90% of 350 to 400 genotyped donors fell in the Caucasian-associated ancestry cluster.

General study points: In a later analysis, TCR beta V- and J-gene trimming was associated with a missense DCLRE1C variant. Reportedly, cytomegalovirus status was diagnosed with high sensitivity and specificity.

The sequenced sample was PBMCs. This sequence was found in a middle-aged woman in good health and CMV-seronegative. V and J are TRBV27 and TRBJ1-2, with D tentatively TRBD1 (5 bases). CDR3 sequence reads: CASSGVNGYTF. DNA for the CDR3: TGTGCCAGTTCGGGGGTTAATGGCTACACCTTC.